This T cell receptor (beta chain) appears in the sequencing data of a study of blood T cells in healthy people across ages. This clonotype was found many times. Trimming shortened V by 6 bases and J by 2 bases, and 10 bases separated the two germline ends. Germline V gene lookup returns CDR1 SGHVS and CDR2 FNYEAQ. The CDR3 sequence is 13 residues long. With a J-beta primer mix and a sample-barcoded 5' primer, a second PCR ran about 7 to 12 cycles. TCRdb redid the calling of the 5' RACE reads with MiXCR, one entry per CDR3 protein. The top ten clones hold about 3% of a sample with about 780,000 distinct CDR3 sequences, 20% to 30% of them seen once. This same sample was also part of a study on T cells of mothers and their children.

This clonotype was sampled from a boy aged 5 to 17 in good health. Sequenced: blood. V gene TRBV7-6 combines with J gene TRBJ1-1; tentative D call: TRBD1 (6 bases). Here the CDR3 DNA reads TGTGCCAGCAGTTCCAGGGGTAACACTGAAGCTTTCTTT. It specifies CASSSRGNTEAFF.